Sequencing of this TCR beta chain was carried out in a study of T-cell memory formation after mild COVID-19. Study-level points and caveats: Second-wave clones with a day 37 peak had unconfirmed SARS-CoV-2 specificity.

V dropped 5 bases and J dropped 5; count of bases not matched to a gene: 21. CDR3 length: 19 residues. Germline V gene lookup returns CDR1 MNHEY and CDR2 SVGEGT. As regards this clonotype: Its specificity is not known.

TCRdb re-called the 5' RACE reads through MiXCR, storing one row per CDR3 protein. The data hold 90,000 to 120,000 distinct CDR3 sequences, with about a sixth observed a single time. The TCR was taken from a man in his late teens or twenties who had mild COVID-19 (a few samples of this study predate the infection). Cell type and time point are not known. The gene calls are TRBV6-2 or TRBV6-3 and TRBJ2-3; 8 bases are shared with TRBD2. Sample: PBMCs or a T cell subset sorted from them (not recorded which). DNA of the CDR3: TGTGCCAGCAGTCTCCTCACTTCAATAGCGGGATCTAAGGGAGATACGCAGTATTTT. Translated, it gives CASSLLTSIAGSKGDTQYF.